This T cell receptor beta chain comes out of a study of cytomegalovirus exposure and HLA in healthy donors. PCR amplification relied on 60 Vbeta primers (plus 13 Jbeta primers). Here immunoSEQ multiplex PCR was the method, and the copy in TCRdb shows in-frame clones only, minus some. The profile covers approximately 190,000 clones, with approximately 86% appearing a single time and around 1% taken by the ten largest. Germline values: CDR1 MNHGY, CDR2 SAAAGT. Trimming took off 8 bases at V and 10 bases at J, with 11 bases between the two ends. CDR3 length equals 11 residues. Those who donated were healthy bone marrow donors.

Sequencing input: PBMCs. The receptor's source is a boy between 2 and 10 years old in good health and CMV-seronegative. The chain employs TRBV6-8 and TRBJ1-4; unclear D gene. The CDR3 DNA reads TGTGCCAGCTCCTATCTAAGAAAACTGTTTTTT. Its protein product is CASSYLRKLFF.